What follows describes a single T cell receptor beta chain. Trimming took 4 bases from V and 3 from J; bases not matched to a gene: 18. Germline assignment: CDR1 MNHEY and CDR2 SVGAGI. This CDR3 spans 18 amino acids. RNA transcripts provided the template for amplifying TCR beta CDR3 regions. Amplification began with first-round RT-PCR using HTBI primers, then second-round multiplex PCR was performed. TCRdb redid the calling of the multiplex PCR reads with MiXCR, one entry per CDR3 protein. Here the sample spans 1 million to 1.3 million distinct CDR3 sequences, 35% to 40% being singletons. The data derive from a study of Graves' ophthalmopathy and Graves' hyperthyroidism.

The chain is built from TRBV6-5 and TRBJ2-7; 7 bases map to TRBD1. This TCR was sampled from an adult man with Graves' hyperthyroidism. The sequencing sample was made of peripheral blood or thyroid tissue (not recorded which). The CDR3 DNA sequence: TGTGCCAGCAGTTCAACGGAAGACAGGGTAAAAAAAATCTACGAGCAGTACTTC. This codes for CASSSTEDRVKKIYEQYF.